The 30 T cell receptor beta chains given below trace back to one sample, sequenced in a study of T cell repertoires in cytomegalovirus infection. TCRdb recomputed calls from the reads with MiXCR, one row per CDR3 protein. The sample carries 200,000 to 250,000 distinct CDR3 sequences, about 23% recorded once. The sequenced sample was CD8+ T cells from PBMCs. The receptors were gathered from a human donor in good health (CMV status not recorded). Some clones in this sample may be carry-over from other donors' samples.

This chain's CDR3 is CASTRRTGELFF. The DNA for the CDR3 is TGTGCCAGCACCAGGCGGACCGGGGAGCTGTTTTTT. The V gene is TRBV12-3 or TRBV12-4, the J gene TRBJ2-2; D unclear. With 7 bases removed from V and 5 bases from J, the gap between germline ends came to 8 bases. The CDR3 runs 12 residues.

CDR3 in DNA: TGTGCCAGCAGCTTACTACTCGGGGACCGCGAAGCTTTCTTT. Translated: CASSLLLGDREAFF. The gene calls are TRBV11-2 and TRBJ1-1; D perhaps matches TRBD1 (5 bases). CDR3 length: 14 residues. V lost 2 bases and J 8 bases, leaving 15 bases between the germline ends. Germline CDR1 and CDR2: SGHAT and FQNNGV.

This clonotype was counted ten times or more. CDR3 in DNA: TGTGCCAGCAGCCTGAACCGGGGCCGTGAGACCCAGTACTTC. This gives the protein CASSLNRGRETQYF. The J gene is TRBJ2-5, the V gene TRBV7-2; D possibly matches TRBD1 or TRBD2 (5 bases each). This CDR3 is built from 14 residues. CDR1 and CDR2 from the germline V gene are SGHTA and FQGNSA. Trimming shortened V by 5 bases and J by 5 bases, and 15 bases separated the two germline ends.

The rearrangement links TRBV7-6 to TRBJ1-4, with D perhaps TRBD1 (6 bases). The CDR3 has 14 residues. The germline V and J ends were trimmed by 6 bases and 8 bases, with 16 bases remaining between them. Germline values: CDR1 SGHVS, CDR2 FNYEAQ. The CDR3 DNA reads as TGTGCCAGCAGGCCCGGGGGGCTTCGCGAAAAACTGTTTTTT. Amino acid sequence: CASRPGGLREKLFF.

Written as DNA, the CDR3 is TGTGCCAGCATTCGCATCTCGGGCCTCCAGCGGAATCAGCCCCAGCATTTT. It yields the protein CASIRISGLQRNQPQHF. This chain links TRBV6-2 or TRBV6-3 with TRBJ1-5; no definite D call. The germline gives CDR1 MNHEY, CDR2 SVGEGT. The CDR3 length is 17 residues. V lost 7 bases to trimming and J lost 4 bases, with 23 bases between them.

This clonotype was recorded many times. The genes are TRBV7-2 and TRBJ2-5, with 7 positions matching TRBD2. There are 13 residues in the CDR3. The ends lost 5 bases at V and 1 base at J; junction bases unmatched: 1. Germline CDR1 SGHTA, CDR2 FQGNSA. The CDR3 loop is CASSPGGQETQYF. The CDR3 DNA sequence: TGTGCCAGCAGCCCGGGGGGCCAAGAGACCCAGTACTTC.

The rearrangement uses TRBV20-1 and TRBJ2-7; TRBD2 is a possible D gene (6 bases). This CDR3 is 14 amino acids long. Germline V lookup: CDR1 DFQATT, CDR2 SNEGSKA (reference sequence). The V end was cut by 6 bases, the J end by 5 bases, with 20 bases between. Here the CDR3 DNA reads TGCAGTGCCATCCGGGACTTACCTCCGGACGAGCAGTACTTC. It codes for CSAIRDLPPDEQYF.

The rearrangement uses TRBV6-5 and TRBJ2-5; 11 nucleotides line up with TRBD2. V lost 0 bases, J lost 4 bases, and 1 base stayed unmatched. The CDR3 is 15 amino acids. Per germline, CDR1 MNHEY and CDR2 SVGAGI. In nucleotides, the CDR3 is TGTGCCAGCAGTTACTCGACTAGCGGGGTAGAGACCCAGTACTTC. Amino acids: CASSYSTSGVETQYF.

The CDR3 nucleotides read TGTGCCAGCAGCTTAGCTCGGGGGAATAATTCACCCCTCCACTTT. Its protein product is CASSLARGNNSPLHF. This chain uses TRBV7-2 with TRBJ1-6; possible D gene TRBD1, 5 bases. Trimming pared 0 bases from V and 5 bases from J, leaving 8 bases between. CDR1 is SGHTA and CDR2 is FQGNSA in the germline V gene. The CDR3 totals 15 residues.

The rearrangement links TRBV20-1 to TRBJ2-7; 7 nucleotides match TRBD1. The junction had 5 bases not matched to a gene; V was cut back by 4 bases and J by 2 bases. The CDR3 sequence is 13 residues long. CDR1 is DFQATT, CDR2 SNEGSKA, per germline (reference sequence). Written as DNA, the CDR3 is TGCAGTGCTATTTCGGACAGGACCTACGAGCAGTACTTC. Its translation is CSAISDRTYEQYF.

This clonotype was recorded once. The V call is TRBV12-3 or TRBV12-4, the J call TRBJ2-7; D perhaps matches TRBD1 (7 bases). The V end was cut by 4 bases, the J end by 4 bases, with 20 bases between. The CDR3 covers 16 residues. CDR3 residues: CASSSTAGQLGYEQYF. In DNA, the CDR3 is TGTGCCAGCAGTTCAACCGCGGGACAGCTAGGGTACGAGCAGTACTTC.

This chain joins TRBV4-1 and TRBJ2-7; TRBD2 matches 7 bases. The CDR3 contains 16 residues. The germline gives CDR1 MGHRA, CDR2 YSYEKL. The junction had 14 bases not matched to a gene; V was cut back by 3 bases and J by 6 bases. The DNA for the CDR3 is TGCGCCAGCAGCCAGCCAGGGACTATTCAAGGGCGCGAGCAGTACTTC. It yields the protein CASSQPGTIQGREQYF.

There are a few counts of this clonotype. V gene TRBV2 combines with J gene TRBJ1-2; 7 bases map to TRBD1. The CDR3 extends over 15 amino acids. CDR1 and CDR2 from the germline V gene are SNHLY and FYNNEI. The V and J ends lost 7 bases and 4 bases, in that order; junction bases with no gene match: 12. CDR3 protein: CASTRGTVGPYGYTF. The DNA for the CDR3 is TGTGCCAGCACCCGAGGGACAGTGGGGCCCTATGGCTACACCTTC.

In nucleotides, the CDR3 is TGTGCTACAGGGAGTTACGGCTATGGCTACACCTTC. Translation gives CATGSYGYGYTF. The J gene is TRBJ1-2, the V gene TRBV10-3, with D tentatively TRBD1 (6 bases). CDR3 size: 12 residues. Germline V gene data show CDR1 as ENHRY and CDR2 as SYGVKD.

The chain recombines TRBV6-2 or TRBV6-3 with TRBJ2-3; D is perhaps TRBD1 or TRBD2 (6 bases each). V was cut by 2 bases and J by 1 base, with 10 bases left in between. In germline, CDR1 is MNHEY, CDR2 SVGEGT. This CDR3 spans 15 amino acids. CDR3 bases: TGTGCCAGCAGTTACGTGGGGGGCGGCACAGATACGCAGTATTTT. Amino acids: CASSYVGGGTDTQYF.

This clonotype was counted a few times. The rearrangement links TRBV29-1 to TRBJ1-1; D remains ambiguous. This CDR3 comprises 12 residues. The V end was cut by 4 bases, the J end by 4 bases, with 10 bases between. The V gene's germline CDR1 is SQVTM and CDR2 ANQGSEA. The CDR3: CSVVILGTEAFF. CDR3 DNA: TGCAGCGTTGTTATTTTGGGCACTGAAGCTTTCTTT.

This rearrangement joins TRBV2 to TRBJ1-6; D gene unclear. The germline V gene has CDR1 SNHLY and CDR2 FYNNEI. This CDR3 is built from 13 residues. V was cut by 3 bases and J by 11 bases, with 11 bases left in between. The CDR3 sequence: CASSDFEGTPLHF. The DNA for the CDR3 is TGTGCCAGCAGTGATTTTGAGGGCACACCCCTCCACTTT.

J is TRBJ2-1 and V is TRBV19, with 7 positions matching TRBD1. The trim removed 1 base at V and 1 base at J, leaving 4 bases unmatched. Germline V gene lookup returns CDR1 LNHDA and CDR2 SQIVND (reference sequence). There are 16 residues in the CDR3. The chain's CDR3 is CASSIVWDRSYNEQFF. The CDR3 nucleotides are TGTGCCAGTAGTATAGTTTGGGACAGATCCTACAATGAGCAGTTCTTC.

This clonotype has ten or more counts. The V and J genes are TRBV7-9 and TRBJ1-1, with 7 bases aligning to TRBD1. The ends lost 4 bases at V and 6 bases at J; junction bases unmatched: 5. The CDR3 covers 13 residues. Germline V gene sequence: CDR1 SEHNR, CDR2 FQNEAQ (reference sequence). CDR3 nucleotides: TGTGCCAGCAGCTCTCAGGGGGGGGCTGAAGCTTTCTTT. Translation gives CASSSQGGAEAFF.

About this clonotype itself: The conserved phenylalanine or tryptophan is not found at the CDR3 terminus, so this likely reflects a read error. The V and J genes are TRBV20-1 and TRBJ1-1, with a possible D match to TRBD1 (6 bases). The CDR3 covers 13 residues. Germline CDR1 and CDR2: DFQATT and SNEGSKA (reference sequence). V was trimmed by 5 bases and J by 4 bases, leaving 14 bases between them. CDR3 region: CSARDRISTEAFL. CDR3 bases: TGCAGTGCTCGCGACAGGATTAGCACTGAAGCTTTCCTT.

The gene calls are TRBV28 and TRBJ1-2, with 9 nucleotides matching TRBD1. Trimming took 10 bases from V and 4 from J; bases not matched to a gene: 10. The germline V gene has CDR1 MDHEN and CDR2 SYDVKM. The CDR3 consists of 14 residues. CDR3 coding DNA: TGTGCCACCGAGTCCGGACAGGGGTCCTATGGCTACACCTTC. Amino acid sequence: CATESGQGSYGYTF.

The rearrangement joins TRBV14 to TRBJ2-5; possible D gene TRBD2, 5 bases. Trimming took off 0 bases at V and 4 bases at J, with 12 bases between the two ends. Germline assignment: CDR1 SGHDN and CDR2 FVKESK. This CDR3 is built from 15 residues. As DNA, the CDR3 is TGTGCCAGCAGCCAAGAGGAGGTAGCCGGAGAGACCCAGTACTTC. It translates to CASSQEEVAGETQYF.

The chain recombines TRBV20-1 with TRBJ2-7; D uncertain. CDR3 length: 14 residues. V lost 4 bases and J lost 0, with 13 bases in between. Germline CDR1 and CDR2: DFQATT and SNEGSKA (reference sequence). The CDR3 is CSAIRTDRSYEQYF. As DNA, the CDR3 is TGCAGTGCTATCCGGACGGACCGCTCCTACGAGCAGTACTTC.

This chain joins TRBV5-1 and TRBJ1-4; the D gene is possibly TRBD1 (6 bases). V gave up 1 base and J gave up 5 bases, with 12 bases separating them. CDR1 is SGHRS, CDR2 YFSETQ, per germline. CDR3 size: 15 residues. The DNA for the CDR3 is TGCGCCAGCAGCTTGAGGGCGAGGGGGAATGAAAAACTGTTTTTT. Protein: CASSLRARGNEKLFF.

The rearrangement uses TRBV12-3 or TRBV12-4 and TRBJ2-1; possibly TRBD1 for D (5 bases). V was shortened by 1 base and J by 4 bases, with 8 bases between the two germline ends. The CDR3 length is 14 residues. The CDR3 bases are TGTGCCAGCAGTTTAGAGGACACATACAATGAGCAGTTCTTC. It yields the protein CASSLEDTYNEQFF.

This clonotype came up many times. This chain joins TRBV6-5 and TRBJ2-5; D assignment may be TRBD1 or TRBD2 (5 bases each). The V gene's germline CDR1 is MNHEY and CDR2 SVGAGI. The CDR3 spans 17 residues. Trimming shortened V by 2 bases and J by 7 bases, and 23 bases separated the two germline ends. This CDR3 is CASSYRPGPPPMSTQYF. CDR3 sequence (DNA): TGTGCCAGCAGTTACCGCCCGGGACCTCCCCCGATGTCGACCCAGTACTTC.

V and J are TRBV12-3 or TRBV12-4 and TRBJ1-2; D is uncertain. Trimming left V 2 bases short and J 2 bases short, with 6 bases between. The CDR3 spans 13 residues. The CDR3 protein is CASSLNRNYGYTF. In nucleotides, the CDR3 is TGTGCCAGCAGTTTAAACAGAAACTATGGCTACACCTTC.

This clonotype has a handful of counts. V and J are TRBV2 and TRBJ2-5, with 10 bases matching TRBD2. Germline CDR1 SNHLY, CDR2 FYNNEI. J was trimmed by 0 bases and V by 11 bases; bases with no gene match: 9. This CDR3 has 15 amino acids. The CDR3 region is CASSGSGGDQETQYF. For the CDR3, the DNA is TGTGCCTCCTCCGGCAGCGGGGGGGACCAAGAGACCCAGTACTTC.

V gene TRBV27 combines with J gene TRBJ1-5, with D possibly TRBD1 on 5 matching bases. V lost 6 bases and J lost 4, with 10 bases in between. This CDR3 region has 13 residues. Germline values: CDR1 MNHEY, CDR2 SMNVEV (reference sequence). CDR3 in amino acids: CASRGDGNQPQHF. The CDR3 DNA reads as TGTGCCAGCAGGGGGGACGGAAATCAGCCCCAGCATTTT.

There are many counts of this clonotype. This chain links TRBV4-1 with TRBJ2-7, with D tentatively TRBD1 (6 bases). Trimming stripped 8 bases from V and 1 base from J, with 12 bases between. CDR1 and CDR2 from the germline V gene are MGHRA and YSYEKL. The CDR3 extends over 13 amino acids. CDR3 bases: TGCGCCAGCTCCCCAGGGGATTCCTACGAGCAGTACTTC. It is translated as CASSPGDSYEQYF.